This T cell receptor (beta chain) stems from a study of blood T cell repertoires in COVID-19. Participants were aged about 18 to 100 years from about two dozen US areas. Participant-reported clinical history was the basis for cohort assignment. The CDR3 has 15 amino acids. V shed 0 bases and J shed 5 bases, with 10 bases lying between them. Germline V CDR1 and CDR2: LNHNV, YYDKDF (reference sequence). Study processing details: Counts of nucleated cells, estimated from reference gene primer amplification, were obtained. Profiled with immunoSEQ multiplex PCR; TCRdb holds only in-frame clones, not every one. The V and J calls and clone size come from that table; D and trimming were worked out from the DNA. Counted here are about 180,000 clones, roughly nine tenths occurring once; the ten biggest clones make up under 3%.

Sequencing input: PBMCs or T cells enriched from blood (not recorded which). This TCR came from a woman aged 35 to 49 with acute COVID-19. V gene TRBV15 combines with J gene TRBJ1-4; D is undetermined. The CDR3 DNA follows: TGTGCCACCAGCAGAGATTCTGGGCAGAATGAAAAACTGTTTTTT. This sequence encodes CATSRDSGQNEKLFF.